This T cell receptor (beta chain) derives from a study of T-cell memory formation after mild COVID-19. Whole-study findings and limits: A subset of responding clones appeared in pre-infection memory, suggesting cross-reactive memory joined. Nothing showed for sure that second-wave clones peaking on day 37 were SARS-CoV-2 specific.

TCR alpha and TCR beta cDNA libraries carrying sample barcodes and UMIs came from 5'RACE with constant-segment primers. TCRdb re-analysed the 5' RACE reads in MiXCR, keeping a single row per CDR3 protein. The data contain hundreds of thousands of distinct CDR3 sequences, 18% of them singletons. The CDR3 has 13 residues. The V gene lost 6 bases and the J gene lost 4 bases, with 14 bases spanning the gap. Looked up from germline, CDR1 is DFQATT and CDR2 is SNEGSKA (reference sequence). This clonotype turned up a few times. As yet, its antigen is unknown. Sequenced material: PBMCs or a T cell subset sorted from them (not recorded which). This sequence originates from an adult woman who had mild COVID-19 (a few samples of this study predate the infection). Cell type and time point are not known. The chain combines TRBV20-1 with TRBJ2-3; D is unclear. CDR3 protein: CSARDLWADTQYF. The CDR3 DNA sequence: TGCAGTGCCCGCGATCTCTGGGCAGATACGCAGTATTTT.